A single TCR beta chain is shown here with its context. TCRdb's table, derived via immunoSEQ multiplex PCR, lists solely in-frame clones and lacks some. The sample has 190,000 or so clones, roughly 90% seen once; the top ten hold 9% to 12%. Between the trimmed V and J ends, which lost 6 bases and 2 bases, there was a span of 10 bases. The CDR3 extends over 13 amino acids. CDR1 SNHLY and CDR2 FYNNEI come from the germline V gene. This entry comes from a study of blood T cell repertoires in COVID-19. Study information: Whether acute or convalescent, the COVID-19 samples came from the United States, Italy and Spain. PBMCs, B-cell-depleted T cells, or T cells provided the cDNA or gDNA that made up the material.

Each participant's cohort was designated according to participant-reported clinical history. Sequencing was performed on PBMCs or T cells enriched from blood (not recorded which). The clonotype originates from a man aged 18 to 35 with acute COVID-19. This chain links TRBV2 with TRBJ1-1, with D perhaps matching TRBD1 (6 bases). The CDR3 sequence is CASSLQGNTEAFF. Here the CDR3 DNA reads TGTGCCAGCAGCCTACAGGGAAACACTGAAGCTTTCTTT. The whole variable domain, remainder taken from reference TRBV2 and TRBJ1-1, is EPEVTQTPSHQVTQMGQEVILRCVPISNHLYFYWYRQILGQKVEFLVSFYNNEISEKSEIFDDQFSVERPDGSNFTLKIRSTKLEDSAMYFCASSLQGNTEAFFGQGTRLTVV.